This section outlines one T cell receptor beta chain sequence together with its context. Its antigen remains unidentified. This sample was taken from a study of blood T cells in healthy people across ages. Study at large: About one barcoded beta molecule per two T cells was the capture yield of template switching. Whole-study findings and limits: More naive CD4+ cells and higher diversity marked long-lived donors relative to aged donors. Since the PBMCs were unsorted, naive and antigen-experienced cells could not be conclusively compared.

A second about 7 to 11 cycle PCR used barcoded and J-beta primers. Sequencing of every sample gave 3 million or more CDR3-containing paired-end reads. TCRdb re-called the 5' RACE reads with MiXCR, one entry per CDR3 protein. The sample carries 700,000 to 850,000 distinct CDR3 sequences, around 34% recorded once. The sequence was collected from a man between 18 and 35 years old in good health. Input material: blood.

The CDR3 DNA follows: TGTGCCAGCACCCGATCAATGTCGCAGCGGTACGGTGAGCAGTACTTC. This encodes CASTRSMSQRYGEQYF. V and J are TRBV27 and TRBJ2-1; perhaps TRBD2 as D (5 bases). The assigned J gene may be wrong: the sequence end matches TRBJ2-7 better. This CDR3 comprises 16 residues. Germline V CDR1 and CDR2: MNHEY, SMNVEV (reference sequence).